Below are 11 T cell receptor beta chains sequenced from a single sample in a study of T cell repertoires in aging, cancer and after chemotherapy. Peripheral blood genomic DNA, not sorted cells or RNA, was the template. TRB rearrangements spanning V, D and J were amplified using mixed TRB-A/B primers. TCRdb fed the multiplex PCR reads into MiXCR, producing one record per CDR3 protein. The table records fewer than 11,000 distinct CDR3 sequences, 30% to 40% of them present only once. Sequencing input: blood. The receptors stem from a human donor in good health.

The CDR3 DNA is TGTGCCAGCAGCTTCGGGACCCAAGTAGAAAAACTGTTTTTT. Protein: CASSFGTQVEKLFF. The V and J genes are TRBV5-4 and TRBJ1-4, with D possibly matching TRBD1 (5 bases). The V gene lost 2 bases and the J gene lost 8 bases, with 13 bases spanning the gap. Germline V gene data show CDR1 as SGHNT and CDR2 as YYREEE (reference sequence). The CDR3 spans 14 residues.

This clonotype has only a few counts. This rearrangement joins TRBV6-5 to TRBJ2-2, with TRBD2 matching 7 bases. In germline, CDR1 is MNHEY, CDR2 SVGAGI. Trimming at V came to 0 bases and at J to 5 bases, leaving 3 bases not matched to a gene. The CDR3 sequence is 15 residues long. CDR3 in amino acids: CASSYSGGGTGELFF. CDR3 coding DNA: TGTGCCAGCAGTTACTCGGGGGGGGGGACCGGGGAGCTGTTTTTT.

This chain links TRBV6-2 or TRBV6-3 with TRBJ2-5, with D possibly TRBD1 on 6 matching bases. CDR3 size: 14 residues. The V and J ends lost 6 bases and 5 bases respectively, with 16 bases between them. CDR1 is MNHEY and CDR2 is SVGEGT in the germline V gene. CDR3: CASRTQGNWETQYF. The CDR3 nucleotides are TGTGCCAGCAGAACCCAGGGGAATTGGGAGACCCAGTACTTC.

By frequency in the sample, this clonotype is medium-sized. A junction boundary mismatches the germline segment, possibly from a read error. This chain connects TRBV29-1 to TRBJ2-1; TRBD2 agrees at 9 bases. The CDR3 is made up of 13 amino acids. CDR1 and CDR2 from the germline V gene are SQVTM and ANQGSEA. CDR3 in DNA: TGCAGCGTTCAGTCCGGGACTAGCAATGGGCAGTTCTTC. The encoded protein is CSVQSGTSNGQFF.

This clonotype was detected a few times. The chain recombines TRBV5-4 with TRBJ2-1, with TRBD2 matching over 11 bases. CDR3 size: 15 residues. Germline trimming cut 4 bases from V and 5 bases from J; bases unmatched to any gene: 5. Germline CDR1 and CDR2: SGHNT and YYREEE (reference sequence). The CDR3 DNA is TGTGCCAGCAGCCATACTAGCGGGAGCAACAATGAGCAGTTCTTC. Its protein product is CASSHTSGSNNEQFF.

J is TRBJ2-7 and V is TRBV11-1; 11 bases agree with TRBD2. Germline CDR1 SGHAT, CDR2 FQDESV (reference sequence). V shed 2 bases, J shed 2 bases, and the junction held 11 bases outside the gene matches. This CDR3 comprises 18 residues. The CDR3 sequence: CASSLLIGTSGSTYEQYF. CDR3 nucleotide sequence: TGTGCCAGCAGCTTACTTATTGGGACTAGCGGCTCGACCTACGAGCAGTACTTC.

This clonotype was counted only a few times. The V gene is TRBV13, the J gene TRBJ2-3; TRBD2 agrees at 7 bases. J gave up 4 bases and V 5 bases, and 12 bases lay outside the gene matches. The CDR3 spans 16 residues. Germline-derived CDR1 and CDR2 are PRHDT and FYEKMQ (reference sequence). CDR3 sequence reads: CASSIRGSEIADTQYF. CDR3 in DNA: TGTGCCAGCAGCATCCGCGGGAGTGAGATCGCAGATACGCAGTATTTT. The full variable domain, completed using reference TRBV13 and TRBJ2-3, is AAGVIQSPRHLIKEKRETATLKCYPIPRHDTVYWYQQGPGQDPQFLISFYEKMQSDKGSIPDRFSAQQFSDYHSELNMSSLELGDSALYFCASSIRGSEIADTQYFGPGTRLTVL.

The chain has TRBV6-1 and TRBJ2-7; the D is unclear. CDR3 size: 12 residues. Germline loops: CDR1 MNHNS, CDR2 SASEGT. V lost 7 bases and J 5 bases, leaving 12 bases between the germline ends. The CDR3 sequence: CASTNSVDEQYF. The CDR3 bases are TGTGCCAGCACTAACTCGGTCGACGAGCAGTACTTC.

This clonotype was seen more than once but under ten times. The chain carries TRBV29-1 and TRBJ1-3; D is unresolved. This CDR3 has 12 residues. The V end was cut by 0 bases, the J end by 4 bases, with 4 bases between. The germline gives CDR1 SQVTM, CDR2 ANQGSEA. CDR3 in amino acids: CSVEDLGNTIYF. The DNA of the CDR3 is TGCAGCGTTGAAGATCTAGGAAACACCATATATTTT. Looking up the rest from reference TRBV29-1 and TRBJ1-3 gives the full variable domain: SAVISQKPSRDICQRGTSLTIQCQVDSQVTMMFWYRQQPGQSLTLIATANQGSEATYESGFVIDKFPISRPNLTFSTLTVSNMSPEDSSIYLCSVEDLGNTIYFGEGSWLTVV.

V usage is TRBV7-3 and J usage is TRBJ2-2, with D perhaps being TRBD1 or TRBD2 (6 bases each). Germline-derived CDR1 and CDR2 are SGHTA and FQGTGA. Trimming removed 1 base from V and 5 bases from J, with 11 bases in between. The CDR3 is 15 amino acids. The CDR3 reads CASSLNRGPTGELFF. The CDR3 DNA reads as TGTGCCAGCAGCTTAAATCGGGGGCCTACCGGGGAGCTGTTTTTT. The whole variable domain, filled in from reference TRBV7-3 and TRBJ2-2, reads GAGVSQTPSNKVTEKGKYVELRCDPISGHTALYWYRQSLGQGPEFLIYFQGTGAADDSGLPNDRFFAVRPEGSVSTLKIQRTERGDSAVYLCASSLNRGPTGELFFGEGSRLTVL.

V gene TRBV5-6 combines with J gene TRBJ1-2, with TRBD1 identical over 10 bases. The CDR3 consists of 15 residues. Germline CDR1 and CDR2: SGHDT and YYEEEE. Germline trimming cut 3 bases from V and 6 bases from J; bases unmatched to any gene: 8. The CDR3 sequence: CASSWPNGQGDGYTF. CDR3 DNA sequence: TGTGCCAGCAGCTGGCCTAACGGACAGGGGGATGGCTACACCTTC. Supplemented by reference TRBV5-6 and TRBJ1-2, the full variable domain reads DAGVTQSPTHLIKTRGQQVTLRCSPKSGHDTVSWYQQALGQGPQFIFQYYEEEERQRGNFPDRFSGHQFPNYSSELNVNALLLGDSALYLCASSWPNGQGDGYTFGSGTRLTVV.